The text below deals with one T cell receptor (beta chain). Its antigen is still unknown. This record belongs to a study of cytotoxic CD8 clonotypes in ibrutinib-treated CLL. About the study: Following a median roughly 13 months of treatment, with a range of 6 to 36, response samples were taken.

Findings and limits, study-wide: Exceeding age-matched healthy donors, baseline clonality also tracked the counts of circulating CD8+ T cells. Ibrutinib response saw clonality rise, and progression saw it return toward baseline.

TCRdb's table, derived via immunoSEQ multiplex PCR, lists solely in-frame clones and lacks some. This repertoire shows about 140,000 clones, approximately 75% found once; its top ten account for approximately 27%. Germline CDR1 is SNHLY and CDR2 is FYNNEI. The CDR3 sequence is 11 residues long. Trimming left V 4 bases short and J 4 bases short, with 5 bases between. The chain employs TRBV2 and TRBJ2-7; D is uncertain. Here the sequenced sample was PBMCs, taken after 12 months of ibrutinib treatment. The sequence derives from a human donor with chronic lymphocytic leukemia. CDR3 sequence reads: CASSVGYEQYF. The CDR3 nucleotides are TGTGCCAGCAGTGTAGGATACGAGCAGTACTTC. The whole variable domain, remainder taken from reference TRBV2 and TRBJ2-7, is EPEVTQTPSHQVTQMGQEVILRCVPISNHLYFYWYRQILGQKVEFLVSFYNNEISEKSEIFDDQFSVERPDGSNFTLKIRSTKLEDSAMYFCASSVGYEQYFGPGTRLTVT.